The present T cell receptor (beta chain) was sequenced within a study of molecular identifiers for immune sequencing clone quantification. Study overall: Split five ways in replicates, RNA from about 20,000 or 100,000 naive CD8 cells had four portions sequenced.

Sorted naive CD8 T cells, 20,000 to 1,000,000, were sequenced from 10%, 30% or 50% RNA. Study results and caveats: Molecules of identical TCR sharing a barcode could underestimate highly expanded clone sizes. Beyond 20 RNA copies, clones held over 99% of effector molecules, compared with under 1% in naive cells.

This clonotype was picked up a small number of times. Antigen unknown. A single record per CDR3 protein comes from TCRdb applying MiXCR to the PCR reads. Of tens of thousands of distinct CDR3 sequences listed, about a sixth are singletons. This sequence originates from a human donor in good health. Some libraries in this study had Jurkat cell RNA spiked in. Sequencing was done on a sample of naive CD8+ T cells from blood, with Jurkat cell RNA spiked in. Sample subset: FACS-sorted CD8+CD4-CCR7+CD45RA+ naive T cells.

For the CDR3, the DNA is TGTGCCAGCAGTTTCTACAGGGCGATGAACACTGAAGCTTTCTTT. It encodes CASSFYRAMNTEAFF. This sequence joins TRBV28 and TRBJ1-1, with D perhaps matching TRBD1 (6 bases). Per germline, CDR1 MDHEN and CDR2 SYDVKM. The CDR3 totals 15 residues. V dropped 3 bases and J dropped 0 bases, with 11 bases sitting between them. The entire variable domain, with the rest obtained from reference TRBV28 and TRBJ1-1, is as follows: DVKVTQSSRYLVKRTGEKVFLECVQDMDHENMFWYRQDPGLGLRLIYFSYDVKMKEKGDIPEGYSVSREKKERFSLILESASTNQTSMYLCASSFYRAMNTEAFFGQGTRLTVV.